At least ten counts were recorded for the clone carrying this TCR beta chain. Germline V gives CDR1 GTSNPN, CDR2 SVGIG (reference sequence). Trimming cost V 0 bases and J 0 bases, with 17 bases left between them. The CDR3 has 17 amino acids. Combining a sample-barcoded 5' primer with a J-beta primer mix, a second PCR ran for roughly 7 to 11 cycles. TCRdb reprocessed the 5' RACE reads via MiXCR and lists one record per CDR3 protein. In the table there are approximately 850,000 distinct CDR3 sequences, roughly 44% of which are singletons. The data originate from a study of blood T cells in healthy people across ages.

The sequenced sample consisted of blood. The gene calls are TRBV30 and TRBJ2-5; D gene uncertain. This TCR came from a man aged 55 to 69 in good health. The DNA of the CDR3 is TGTGCCTGGAGTGTACCCCATGCGGCCTTGTACCAAGAGACCCAGTACTTC. This sequence encodes CAWSVPHAALYQETQYF. The full variable domain, its missing parts supplied by reference TRBV30 and TRBJ2-5, is SQTIHQWPATLVQPVGSPLSLECTVEGTSNPNLYWYRQAAGRGLQLLFYSVGIGQISSEVPQNLSASRPQDRQFILSSKKLLLSDSGFYLCAWSVPHAALYQETQYFGPGTRLLVL.